This TCR beta chain derives from a study of PD-1 blockade in classical Hodgkin lymphoma. Germline CDR1 reads SGHRS; CDR2 reads YFSETQ. The CDR3 contains 14 residues. Trimming took 6 bases from V and 2 from J, leaving 11 bases between them. Assay: immunoSEQ multiplex PCR; the TCRdb copy retains only in-frame clones and omits some. The sample shows about 13,000 clones, 92% of them seen only once. All patients experienced relapse after autologous stem cell transplantation, and brentuximab vedotin exposure was variable. This clone was detected only once. V gene TRBV5-1 combines with J gene TRBJ2-2; D uncertain. The sample was peripheral blood mononuclear cells (PBMCs), taken at baseline. The clonotype comes from a human donor with classical Hodgkin lymphoma. This CDR3 reads CASMGATNTGELFF. The CDR3 coding sequence is TGCGCCAGCATGGGCGCTACCAACACCGGGGAGCTGTTTTTT.